There are many counts of the clone carrying this TCR beta chain. A single record per CDR3 protein comes from TCRdb applying MiXCR to the 5' RACE reads. The data show about 30,000 distinct CDR3 sequences, about 5.7% seen once. The CDR3 totals 16 residues. The V gene's germline CDR1 is MNHNS and CDR2 SASEGT. The V end lost 7 bases, the J end lost 2 bases, and 18 bases lay between the germline ends. The data derive from a study of early T cells in non-severe SARS-CoV-2 infection. The rearrangement links TRBV6-1 to TRBJ2-1; D is undetermined. The receptor was isolated from an adult who was a healthcare worker with PCR-confirmed SARS-CoV-2 infection or an uninfected control (not recorded which). Sequencing input: whole blood. CDR3 sequence reads: CASIATWGPPYNEQFF. The CDR3 DNA is TGTGCCAGCATCGCGACTTGGGGTCCCCCCTACAATGAGCAGTTCTTC.